The present entry profiles one T cell receptor beta chain with its context. Its antigen is as yet unknown. These data originate in a study of cytomegalovirus exposure and HLA in healthy donors. As for the study in general: Early release data held 85 million or so unique TCRs from HLA-typed donors.

Primers for the PCR totalled 60 Vbeta and 13 Jbeta. The table came from immunoSEQ multiplex PCR; TCRdb's copy has only in-frame clones and leaves some out. The table includes tens of thousands of clones, about 87% detected once. CDR3 length: 14 amino acids. The germline V gene encodes CDR1 SGHTA and CDR2 FQGTGA. V was clipped by 5 bases and J by 7 bases; unmatched bases: 5. Study outcomes and limitations: In vitro assays verified that three CMV-associated chains recognized CMV antigens specifically. Researchers reported from a later analysis that most CMV-associated TCR beta chains appeared HLA-restricted.

The TCR was taken from a man younger than 35 in good health and CMV-seronegative. This sequence joins TRBV7-3 and TRBJ2-2; 9 nucleotides align to TRBD1. The sequencing input was PBMCs. CDR3 sequence: CASSRDRDGGELFF. CDR3 nucleotide sequence: TGTGCCAGCAGCCGGGACAGGGATGGCGGGGAGCTGTTTTTT.